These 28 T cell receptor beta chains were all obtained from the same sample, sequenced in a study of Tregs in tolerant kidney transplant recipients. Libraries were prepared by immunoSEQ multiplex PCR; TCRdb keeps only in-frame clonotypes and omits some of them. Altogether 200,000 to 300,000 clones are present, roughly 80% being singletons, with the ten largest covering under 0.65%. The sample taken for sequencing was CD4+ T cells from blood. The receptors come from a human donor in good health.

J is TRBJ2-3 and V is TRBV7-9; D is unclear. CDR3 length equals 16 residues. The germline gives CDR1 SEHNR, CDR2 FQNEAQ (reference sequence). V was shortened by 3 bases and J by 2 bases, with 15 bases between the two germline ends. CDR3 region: CASSFPHSGPTDTQYF. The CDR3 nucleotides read TGTGCCAGCAGCTTTCCCCACTCCGGTCCCACAGATACGCAGTATTTT. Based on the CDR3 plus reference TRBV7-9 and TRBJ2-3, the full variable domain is DTGVSQNPRHKITKRGQNVTFRCDPISEHNRLYWYRQTLGQGPEFLTYFQNEAQLEKSRLLSDRFSAERPKGSFSTLEIQRTEQGDSAMYLCASSFPHSGPTDTQYFGPGTRLTVL.

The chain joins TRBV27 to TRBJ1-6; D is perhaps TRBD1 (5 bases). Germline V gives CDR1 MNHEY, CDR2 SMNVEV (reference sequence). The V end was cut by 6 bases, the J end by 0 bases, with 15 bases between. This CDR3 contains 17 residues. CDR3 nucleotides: TGTGCCAGCAGCCTCCGGGACCCAGGCTCCTATAATTCACCCCTCCACTTT. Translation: CASSLRDPGSYNSPLHF.

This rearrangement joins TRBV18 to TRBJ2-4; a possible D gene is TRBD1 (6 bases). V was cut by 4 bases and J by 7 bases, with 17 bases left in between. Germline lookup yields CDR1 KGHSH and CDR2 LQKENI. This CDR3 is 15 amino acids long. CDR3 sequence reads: CASSLGGQGTNIQYF. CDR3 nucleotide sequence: TGTGCCAGCTCACTGGGTGGGCAGGGGACGAACATTCAGTACTTC.

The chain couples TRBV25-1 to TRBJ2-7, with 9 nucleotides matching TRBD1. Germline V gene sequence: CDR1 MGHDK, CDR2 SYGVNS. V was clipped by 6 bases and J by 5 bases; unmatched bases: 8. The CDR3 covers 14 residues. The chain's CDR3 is CASSRDRVWNEQYF. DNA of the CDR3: TGTGCCAGCAGCCGGGACAGGGTATGGAACGAGCAGTACTTC.

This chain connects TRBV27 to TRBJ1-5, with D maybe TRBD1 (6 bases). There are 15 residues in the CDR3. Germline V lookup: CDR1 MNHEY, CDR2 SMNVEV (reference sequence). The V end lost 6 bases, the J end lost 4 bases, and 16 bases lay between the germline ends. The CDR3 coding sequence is TGTGCCAGCAGGCCCACAGGGAATTATAATCAGCCCCAGCATTTT. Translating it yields CASRPTGNYNQPQHF.

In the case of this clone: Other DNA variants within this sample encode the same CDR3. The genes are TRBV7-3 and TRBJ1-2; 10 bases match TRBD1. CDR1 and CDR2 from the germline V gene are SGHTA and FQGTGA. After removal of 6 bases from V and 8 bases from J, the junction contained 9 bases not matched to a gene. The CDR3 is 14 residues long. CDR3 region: CASRSGTGVGGYTF. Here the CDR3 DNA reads TGTGCCAGCAGATCCGGGACAGGGGTGGGGGGCTACACCTTC.

The CDR3 loop is CASSSSGGRSGNTIYF. The DNA for the CDR3 is TGTGCCAGCTCATCATCAGGGGGCCGCAGTGGAAACACCATATATTTT. The chain is built from TRBV18 and TRBJ1-3; 8 positions match TRBD1. The length of the CDR3 is 16 residues. Germline V gene sequence: CDR1 KGHSH, CDR2 LQKENI. After removal of 5 bases from V and 3 bases from J, the junction contained 9 bases not matched to a gene.

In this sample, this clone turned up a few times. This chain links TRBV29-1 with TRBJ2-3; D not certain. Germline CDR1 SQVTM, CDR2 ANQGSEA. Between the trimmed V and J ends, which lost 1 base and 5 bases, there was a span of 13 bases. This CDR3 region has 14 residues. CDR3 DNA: TGCAGCGTTGAAGGGCAGTGGCTCGGAGATACGCAGTATTTT. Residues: CSVEGQWLGDTQYF.

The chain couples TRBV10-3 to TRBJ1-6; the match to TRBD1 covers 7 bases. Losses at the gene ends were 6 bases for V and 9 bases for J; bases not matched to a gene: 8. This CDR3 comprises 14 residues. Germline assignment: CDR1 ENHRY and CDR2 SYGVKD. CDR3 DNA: TGTGCCATCAGCGTCGACAGGGTCATTTCACCCCTCCACTTT. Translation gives CAISVDRVISPLHF.

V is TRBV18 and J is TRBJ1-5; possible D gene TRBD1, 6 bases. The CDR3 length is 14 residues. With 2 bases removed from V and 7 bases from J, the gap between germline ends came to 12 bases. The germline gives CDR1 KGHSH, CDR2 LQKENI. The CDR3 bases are TGTGCCAGCTCACCAAGCCGGGGGCGACAGCCCCAGCATTTT. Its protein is CASSPSRGRQPQHF.

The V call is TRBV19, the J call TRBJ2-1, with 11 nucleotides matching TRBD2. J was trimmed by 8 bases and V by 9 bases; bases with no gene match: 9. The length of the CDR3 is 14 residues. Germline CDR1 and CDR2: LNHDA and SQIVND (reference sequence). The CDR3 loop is CASTQTSGRYEQFF. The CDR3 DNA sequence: TGTGCCAGCACACAAACTAGCGGGAGATATGAGCAGTTCTTC.

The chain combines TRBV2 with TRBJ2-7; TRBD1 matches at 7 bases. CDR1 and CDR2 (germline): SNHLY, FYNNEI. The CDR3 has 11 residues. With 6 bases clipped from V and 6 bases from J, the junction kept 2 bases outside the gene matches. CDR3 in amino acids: CASRRTGEQYF. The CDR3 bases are TGTGCCAGCAGGCGGACAGGCGAGCAGTACTTC.

CDR3 bases: TGTGCCACCAGCAGCCTAGCGATCAATGAGCAGTTCTTC. Amino acids: CATSSLAINEQFF. This chain uses TRBV15 with TRBJ2-1, with TRBD2 as a possible D gene (6 bases). Germline V gene sequence: CDR1 LNHNV, CDR2 YYDKDF (reference sequence). Trimming took 3 bases from V and 6 from J, leaving 9 bases between them. The CDR3 is 13 amino acids.

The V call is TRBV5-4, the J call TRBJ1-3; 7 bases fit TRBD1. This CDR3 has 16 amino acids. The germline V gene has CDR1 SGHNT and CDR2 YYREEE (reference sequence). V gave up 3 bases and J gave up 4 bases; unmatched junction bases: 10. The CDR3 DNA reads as TGTGCCAGCAGCTCTACAGGGGCATCGGTAGGAAACACCATATATTTT. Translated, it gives CASSSTGASVGNTIYF.

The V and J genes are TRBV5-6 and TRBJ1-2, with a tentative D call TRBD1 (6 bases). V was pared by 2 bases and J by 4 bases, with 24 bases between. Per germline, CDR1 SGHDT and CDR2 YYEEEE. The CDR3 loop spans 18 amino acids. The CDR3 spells CASSFSYLRGGWGYGYTF. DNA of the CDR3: TGTGCCAGCAGCTTCTCGTATCTGCGCGGGGGCTGGGGCTATGGCTACACCTTC.

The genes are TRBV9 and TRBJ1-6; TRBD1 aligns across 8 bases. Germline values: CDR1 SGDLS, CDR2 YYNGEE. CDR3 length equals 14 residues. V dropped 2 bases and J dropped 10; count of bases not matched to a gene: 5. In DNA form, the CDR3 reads TGTGCCAGCAGCGTCAGAACAGGGGGATCACCCCTCCACTTT. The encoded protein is CASSVRTGGSPLHF. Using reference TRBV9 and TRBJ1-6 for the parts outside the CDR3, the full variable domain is DSGVTQTPKHLITATGQRVTLRCSPRSGDLSVYWYQQSLDQGLQFLIQYYNGEERAKGNILERFSAQQFPDLHSELNLSSLELGDSALYFCASSVRTGGSPLHFGNGTRLTVT.

CDR3 loop: CASSSVGGGNTEAFF. CDR3 nucleotides: TGCGCCAGCAGTTCGGTCGGGGGAGGAAACACTGAAGCTTTCTTT. V usage is TRBV5-1 and J usage is TRBJ1-1, with D possibly being TRBD1 (5 bases). The ends were cut back, 5 bases at V and 2 bases at J, with 16 bases in the middle. The CDR3 runs 15 residues. Germline V lookup: CDR1 SGHRS, CDR2 YFSETQ. The variable domain in full, with the rest retrieved from reference TRBV5-1 and TRBJ1-1, is KAGVTQTPRYLIKTRGQQVTLSCSPISGHRSVSWYQQTPGQGLQFLFEYFSETQRNKGNFPGRFSGRQFSNSRSEMNVSTLELGDSALYLCASSSVGGGNTEAFFGQGTRLTVV.

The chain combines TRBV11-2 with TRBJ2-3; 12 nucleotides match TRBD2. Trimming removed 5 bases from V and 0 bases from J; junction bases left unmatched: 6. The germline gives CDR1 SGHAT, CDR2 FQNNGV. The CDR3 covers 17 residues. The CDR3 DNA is TGTGCCAGCAGCCTTTGGACTAGCGGGGCTAGCACAGATACGCAGTATTTT. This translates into CASSLWTSGASTDTQYF. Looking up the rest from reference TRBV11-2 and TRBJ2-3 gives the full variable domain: EAGVAQSPRYKIIEKRQSVAFWCNPISGHATLYWYQQILGQGPKLLIQFQNNGVVDDSQLPKDRFSAERLKGVDSTLKIQPAKLEDSAVYLCASSLWTSGASTDTQYFGPGTRLTVL.

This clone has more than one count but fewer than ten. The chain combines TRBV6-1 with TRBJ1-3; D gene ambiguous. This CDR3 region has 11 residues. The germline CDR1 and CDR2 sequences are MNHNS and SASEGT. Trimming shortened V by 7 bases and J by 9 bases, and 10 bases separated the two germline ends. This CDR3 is CASMALGTIYF. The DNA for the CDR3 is TGTGCCAGCATGGCCCTGGGCACCATATATTTT.

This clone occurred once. This CDR3 is CASSLVQFWGGANVLTF. DNA for the CDR3: TGTGCCAGCAGCTTAGTTCAGTTCTGGGGTGGGGCCAACGTCCTGACTTTC. The V call is TRBV7-6, the J call TRBJ2-6; no definite D call. Germline V lookup: CDR1 SGHVS, CDR2 FNYEAQ. The germline V and J ends were trimmed by 1 base and 3 bases, with 13 bases remaining between them. The CDR3 totals 17 residues.

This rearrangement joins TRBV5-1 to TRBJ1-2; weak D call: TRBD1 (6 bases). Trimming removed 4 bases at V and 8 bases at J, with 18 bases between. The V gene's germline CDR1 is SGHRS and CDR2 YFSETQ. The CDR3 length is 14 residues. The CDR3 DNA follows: TGCGCCAGCAGCCCGAGGGAGGGCACAGGGGGCTACACCTTC. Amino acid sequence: CASSPREGTGGYTF. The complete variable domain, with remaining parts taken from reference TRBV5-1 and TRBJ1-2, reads KAGVTQTPRYLIKTRGQQVTLSCSPISGHRSVSWYQQTPGQGLQFLFEYFSETQRNKGNFPGRFSGRQFSNSRSEMNVSTLELGDSALYLCASSPREGTGGYTFGSGTRLTVV.

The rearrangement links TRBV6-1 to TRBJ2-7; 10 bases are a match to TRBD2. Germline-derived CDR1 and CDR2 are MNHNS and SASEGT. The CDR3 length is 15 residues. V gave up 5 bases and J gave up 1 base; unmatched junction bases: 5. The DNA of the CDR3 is TGTGCCAGCAGTAACCGACTAGCGGGTTCCTACGAGCAGTACTTC. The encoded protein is CASSNRLAGSYEQYF.

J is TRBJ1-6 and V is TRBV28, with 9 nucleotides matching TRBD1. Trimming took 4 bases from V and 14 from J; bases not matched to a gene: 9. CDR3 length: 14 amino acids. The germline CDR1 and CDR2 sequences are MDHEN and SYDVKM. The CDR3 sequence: CASSSGQGASALHF. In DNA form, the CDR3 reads TGTGCCAGCAGTTCGGGACAGGGAGCCTCGGCCCTCCACTTT. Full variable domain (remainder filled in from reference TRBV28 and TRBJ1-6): DVKVTQSSRYLVKRTGEKVFLECVQDMDHENMFWYRQDPGLGLRLIYFSYDVKMKEKGDIPEGYSVSREKKERFSLILESASTNQTSMYLCASSSGQGASALHFGNGTRLTVT.

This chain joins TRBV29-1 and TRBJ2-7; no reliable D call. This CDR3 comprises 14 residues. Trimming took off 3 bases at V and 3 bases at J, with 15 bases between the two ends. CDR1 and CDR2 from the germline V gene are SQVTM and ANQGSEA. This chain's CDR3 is CSVEVRVPGYEQYF. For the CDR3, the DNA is TGCAGCGTTGAGGTTAGGGTCCCGGGCTACGAGCAGTACTTC.

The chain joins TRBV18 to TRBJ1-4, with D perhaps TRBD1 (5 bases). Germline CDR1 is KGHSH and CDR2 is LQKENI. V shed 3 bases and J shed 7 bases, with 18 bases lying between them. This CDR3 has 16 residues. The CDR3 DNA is TGTGCCAGCTCACCGCCTGACAGTTCATGGGGTGAAAAACTGTTTTTT. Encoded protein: CASSPPDSSWGEKLFF.

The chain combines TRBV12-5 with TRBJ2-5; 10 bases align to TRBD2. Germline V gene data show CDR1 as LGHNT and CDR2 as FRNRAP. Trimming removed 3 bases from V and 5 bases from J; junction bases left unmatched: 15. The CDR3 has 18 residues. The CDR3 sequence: CASGFLTDSSGGGETQYF. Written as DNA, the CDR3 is TGTGCTAGTGGTTTTCTGACGGACTCTAGCGGGGGAGGTGAGACCCAGTACTTC.

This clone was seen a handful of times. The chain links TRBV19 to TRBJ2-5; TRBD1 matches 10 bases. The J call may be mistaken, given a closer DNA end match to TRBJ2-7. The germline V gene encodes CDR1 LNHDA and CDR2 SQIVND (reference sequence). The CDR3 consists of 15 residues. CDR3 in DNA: TGTGCCAGTAGTACGGGACAGGGGAAGGCCTACGAGCAGTACTTC. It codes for CASSTGQGKAYEQYF.

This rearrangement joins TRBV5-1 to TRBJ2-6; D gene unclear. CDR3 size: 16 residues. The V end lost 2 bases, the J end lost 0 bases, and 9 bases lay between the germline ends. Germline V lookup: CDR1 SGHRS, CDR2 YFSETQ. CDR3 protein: CASSFGQPSGANVLTF. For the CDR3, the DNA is TGCGCCAGCAGCTTCGGGCAGCCCTCTGGGGCCAACGTCCTGACTTTC.